This T cell receptor beta chain emerged from a study of blood T cell repertoires in COVID-19. At the level of the study: The samples span acute and convalescent COVID-19 from the United States, Italy and Spain.

It was during active infection that Seattle patients were enrolled and then longitudinally followed. Original processing notes: Quantification of nucleated cells was approximated via reference gene primer amplification. TCRdb's table, derived via immunoSEQ multiplex PCR, lists solely in-frame clones and lacks some. That table gives V, J and clone size, and the DNA gave D and trimming. The repertoire has some 200,000 clones, under 85% of them found once; the top ten carry 1.3%. This CDR3 region has 13 residues. Germline V gene lookup returns CDR1 MDHEN and CDR2 SYDVKM. The chain carries TRBV28 and TRBJ2-7, with 7 bases that match TRBD1. This sequence was found in a woman in her twenties or thirties with COVID-19, enrolled during active disease. The sample comprised peripheral blood. CDR3: CATLRQGAYEQYF. In nucleotides, the CDR3 is TGTGCGACCCTGAGACAGGGAGCCTACGAGCAGTACTTC.